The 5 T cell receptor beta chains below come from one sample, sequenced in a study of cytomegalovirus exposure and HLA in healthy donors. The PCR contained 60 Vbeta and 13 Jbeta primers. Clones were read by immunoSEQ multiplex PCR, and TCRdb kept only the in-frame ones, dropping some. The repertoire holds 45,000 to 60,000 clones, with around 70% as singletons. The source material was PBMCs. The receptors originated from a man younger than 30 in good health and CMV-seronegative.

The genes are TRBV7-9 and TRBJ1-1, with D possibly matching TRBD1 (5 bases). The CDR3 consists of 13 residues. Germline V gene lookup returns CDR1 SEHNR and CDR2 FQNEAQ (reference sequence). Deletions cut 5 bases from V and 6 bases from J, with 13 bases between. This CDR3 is CASSGGSDPEAFF. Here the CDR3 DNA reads TGTGCCAGCAGCGGGGGGTCGGATCCTGAAGCTTTCTTT.

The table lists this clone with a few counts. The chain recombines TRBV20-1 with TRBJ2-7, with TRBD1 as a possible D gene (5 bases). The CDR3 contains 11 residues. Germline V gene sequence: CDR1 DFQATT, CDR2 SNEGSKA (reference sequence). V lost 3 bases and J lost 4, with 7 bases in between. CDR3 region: CSASQGYEQYF. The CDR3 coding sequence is TGCAGTGCTAGCCAGGGATACGAGCAGTACTTC.

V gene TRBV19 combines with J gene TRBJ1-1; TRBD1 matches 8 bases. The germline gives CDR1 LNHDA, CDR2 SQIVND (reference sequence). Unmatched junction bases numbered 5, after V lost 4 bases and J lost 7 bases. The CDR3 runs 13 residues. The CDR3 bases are TGTGCCAGTAGTACTCACAGGGGGGGTGAAGCTTTCTTT. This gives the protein CASSTHRGGEAFF. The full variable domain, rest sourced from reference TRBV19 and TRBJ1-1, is DGGITQSPKYLFRKEGQNVTLSCEQNLNHDAMYWYRQDPGQGLRLIYYSQIVNDFQKGDIAEGYSVSREKKESFPLTVTSAQKNPTAFYLCASSTHRGGEAFFGQGTRLTVV.

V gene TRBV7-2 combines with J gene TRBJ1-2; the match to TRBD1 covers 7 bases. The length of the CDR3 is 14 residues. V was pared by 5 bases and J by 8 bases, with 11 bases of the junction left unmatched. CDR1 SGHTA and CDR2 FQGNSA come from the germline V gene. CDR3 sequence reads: CASSTRQGGKGYTF. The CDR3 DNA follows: TGTGCCAGCAGCACACGACAGGGTGGGAAGGGCTACACCTTC.

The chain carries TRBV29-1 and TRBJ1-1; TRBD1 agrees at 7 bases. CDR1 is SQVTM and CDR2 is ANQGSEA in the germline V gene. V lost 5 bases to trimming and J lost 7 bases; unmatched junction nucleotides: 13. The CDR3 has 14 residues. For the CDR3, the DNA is TGCAGCGTTTTTCAACAGGGACAGCCACTTGAAGCTTTCTTT. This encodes CSVFQQGQPLEAFF.